Listed below are T cell receptor beta chains from one sample, sequenced in a study of blood T cells in healthy people across ages. Each CDR3 protein gets one entry after TCRdb re-called the 5' RACE reads with MiXCR. Of over 600,000 distinct CDR3 sequences in the sample, approximately 53% were seen once. Specimen: blood. These receptors all come from a man in his forties in good health. Both conserved end residues are trimmed from each CDR3.

J gene,V gene,CDR3 protein
TRBJ2-3,TRBV7-2,ASSSRLAGRAGDTQY
TRBJ1-2,TRBV5-6,ASNTDRDYPSRGGYT
TRBJ2-1,TRBV10-3,AISESGSANEQF
TRBJ2-1,TRBV5-1,ASSLETPGANEQF
TRBJ2-7,TRBV5-1,ASSLGQGAPPYEQY
TRBJ2-4,TRBV6-5,ASSPTGGNIQY
TRBJ2-1,TRBV4-3,ASSQDSAGGPNEQF
TRBJ1-3,TRBV10-2,ASSDPGQVILAGNTIY
TRBJ2-2,TRBV6-2/TRBV6-3,ASRPTGTTGELF
TRBJ2-1,TRBV12-3/TRBV12-4,ASSLIVAEQF
TRBJ1-2,TRBV3-1,ASSQDTGLYGYT
TRBJ2-6,TRBV7-2,ASSLRARGRENSGANVLT
TRBJ1-5,TRBV28,ASSLPGGQPQH
TRBJ1-2,TRBV27,ASSFLERGFYGYT
TRBJ1-1,TRBV20-1,SARPQTGGLTEAF
TRBJ2-1,TRBV9,ASSVHTRPPEDEQF
TRBJ2-3,TRBV10-3,AISESTGGNRDTQY
TRBJ2-3,TRBV7-8,ASSVLAGVSSDTQY
TRBJ2-5,TRBV6-5,ASSRTGPAGGTQY
TRBJ2-5,TRBV18,ASSRENQETQY
TRBJ2-5,TRBV27,ASSLSARQGVGTQY
TRBJ2-5,TRBV11-2,ASGVQAFQEAQY
TRBJ2-1,TRBV20-1,SARDIRGSSFIEQF
TRBJ2-3,TRBV5-5,ASSLPGQGIPDTQY
TRBJ2-1,TRBV7-2,ASTQTLYNEQF
TRBJ2-3,TRBV24-1,ATSALGEWGPDTQY
TRBJ1-6,TRBV20-1,SAVAGTANSPLH
TRBJ2-3,TRBV29-1,SVDPTGMRTDTQY
TRBJ1-2,TRBV7-3,ASSPSGTGYGYT
TRBJ2-7,TRBV6-5,ASSYSAFSAGEAKEQY
TRBJ2-3,TRBV4-2,ASSPQGGISDTQY
TRBJ2-3,TRBV6-5,ASTGWEPTDTQY
TRBJ2-6,TRBV4-2,ASSQGGVSGANVLT
TRBJ2-1,TRBV28,ASSLFGGRRYNEQF
TRBJ2-7,TRBV7-8,ASSPGVAGPYEQY
TRBJ2-4,TRBV5-1,ASSLEQGDNIQY
TRBJ2-5,TRBV12-3/TRBV12-4,ASSSPWETQY
TRBJ2-1,TRBV6-1,ASNPGLSYNEQF
TRBJ2-7,TRBV7-3,ASSLSGGVREQY
TRBJ2-3,TRBV24-1,ATNTPGTDTQY
TRBJ2-3,TRBV9,ASSVDEGTGETQY
TRBJ2-1,TRBV5-5,ASSGHYTLYNEQF
TRBJ1-1,TRBV20-1,SARGTFAGNTEAF
TRBJ2-6,TRBV3-1,ASSQRRTSGANVLT
TRBJ2-7,TRBV6-4,ASSEVPGASYEQY
TRBJ2-5,TRBV7-9,ASSPPRGSGETQY
TRBJ2-1,TRBV6-1,ASRDWAEF
TRBJ1-5,TRBV20-1,SAVAGQGFQPQH
TRBJ2-5,TRBV29-1,SVEGAGREQY
TRBJ2-7,TRBV29-1,SVLPQGKGSHEQY
TRBJ2-2,TRBV28,ASKGPGTGPFPNTGELF
TRBJ2-3,TRBV6-2/TRBV6-3,ASSFRRLAGETDTQY
TRBJ2-7,TRBV20-1,SARDSSGGYEQY